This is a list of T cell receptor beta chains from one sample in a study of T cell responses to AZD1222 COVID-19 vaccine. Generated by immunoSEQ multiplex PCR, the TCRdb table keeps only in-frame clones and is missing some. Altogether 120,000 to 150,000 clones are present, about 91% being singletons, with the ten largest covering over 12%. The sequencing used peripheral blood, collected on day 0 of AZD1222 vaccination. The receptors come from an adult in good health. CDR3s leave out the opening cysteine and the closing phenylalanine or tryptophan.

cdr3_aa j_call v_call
ASSSGQISNQPQH TRBJ1-5 TRBV7-9
SASRASGVTGAQY TRBJ2-3 TRBV20-1
ASSQGVGQTYEQY TRBJ2-7 TRBV18
ASTSKIRAQETQY TRBJ2-5 TRBV7-8
ASRRALRAYEQY TRBJ2-7 TRBV2
ASSLGLYLWDYNEQF TRBJ2-1 TRBV5-1
ASSPRQGAATEAF TRBJ1-1 TRBV7-3
ASSRRRDTQPQH TRBJ1-5 TRBV10-1
AISESMAARSPSDTQY TRBJ2-3 TRBV10-3
AWSVHRGWGQGARATEAF TRBJ1-1 TRBV30
AISESFGGYEQY TRBJ2-7 TRBV10-3
ASSPGTSGYTDTQY TRBJ2-3 TRBV9
SARADRGYT TRBJ1-2 TRBV20-1
ASRALSANLAGGYNEQF TRBJ2-1 TRBV19
ASSRYQTNSNQPQH TRBJ1-5 TRBV6-2/TRBV6-3
ASSFGPGGNTIY TRBJ1-3 TRBV7-2
ASSPDSNTEAF TRBJ1-1 TRBV7-3
AINLAGQSYEQY TRBJ2-7 TRBV10-3
AIGSLEKLF TRBJ1-4 TRBV12-3/TRBV12-4
ASSLGGGGSSGANVLT TRBJ2-6 TRBV5-1
AWSVHRGGEQY TRBJ2-7 TRBV30
ASSLWTGVGRGYT TRBJ1-2 TRBV11-3
AWTGGPYEQY TRBJ2-7 TRBV30
ASSQTSSSKETQY TRBJ2-5 TRBV4-2
ASSLMLTGRDEQF TRBJ2-1 TRBV7-3
ASRGDRGGANEQF TRBJ2-1 TRBV12-2
ASSQGFNYGYT TRBJ1-2 TRBV19
AWSQGPNTEAF TRBJ1-1 TRBV30
AWSPGNTSPLH TRBJ1-6 TRBV30
ASSFHAALAGGAGDTQY TRBJ2-3 TRBV5-4
ASSYRRADGELF TRBJ2-2 TRBV6-2/TRBV6-3
ASSPTERGHTSTDTQY TRBJ2-3 TRBV18
ASSSEPGRSFLEQY TRBJ2-7 TRBV7-2
ASRSGYSGYT TRBJ1-2 TRBV12-3/TRBV12-4
ASRGWGVGYT TRBJ1-2 TRBV21-1
ASSQPRRGRGRGYT TRBJ1-2 TRBV4-1
ASSLGLMTYEQY TRBJ2-7 TRBV11-1
ASSLGQGSPNSPLH TRBJ1-6 TRBV5-1
ASSPQGNTEAF TRBJ1-1 TRBV4-3
ASSYTGGPLETQY TRBJ2-5 TRBV6-2/TRBV6-3
ASMVATGETQY TRBJ2-5 TRBV7-9